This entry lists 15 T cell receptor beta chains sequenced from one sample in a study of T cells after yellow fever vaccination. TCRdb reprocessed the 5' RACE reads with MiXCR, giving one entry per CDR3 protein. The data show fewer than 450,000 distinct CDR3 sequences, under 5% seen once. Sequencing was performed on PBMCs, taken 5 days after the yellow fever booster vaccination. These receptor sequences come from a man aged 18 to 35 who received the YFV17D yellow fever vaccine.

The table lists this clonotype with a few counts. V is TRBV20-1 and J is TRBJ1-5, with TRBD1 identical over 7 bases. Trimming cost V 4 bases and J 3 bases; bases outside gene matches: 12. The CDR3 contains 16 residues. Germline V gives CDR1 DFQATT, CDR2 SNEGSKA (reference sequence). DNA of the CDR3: TGCAGTGCTACCGACAGGGTGGGCACAATCAATCAGCCCCAGCATTTT. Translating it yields CSATDRVGTINQPQHF.

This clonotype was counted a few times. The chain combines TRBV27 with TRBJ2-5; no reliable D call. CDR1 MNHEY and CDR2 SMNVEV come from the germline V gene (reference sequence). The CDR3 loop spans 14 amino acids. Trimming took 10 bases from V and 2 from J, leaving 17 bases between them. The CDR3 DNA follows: TGTGCCACAGCCCCCGGCTGGGTTCAAGAGACCCAGTACTTC. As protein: CATAPGWVQETQYF.

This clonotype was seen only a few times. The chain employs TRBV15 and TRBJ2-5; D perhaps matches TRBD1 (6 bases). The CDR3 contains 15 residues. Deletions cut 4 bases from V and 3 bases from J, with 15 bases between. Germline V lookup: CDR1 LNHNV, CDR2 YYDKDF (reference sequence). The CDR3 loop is CATSNEGENKETQYF. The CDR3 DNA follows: TGTGCCACCAGCAATGAGGGGGAAAACAAAGAGACCCAGTACTTC.

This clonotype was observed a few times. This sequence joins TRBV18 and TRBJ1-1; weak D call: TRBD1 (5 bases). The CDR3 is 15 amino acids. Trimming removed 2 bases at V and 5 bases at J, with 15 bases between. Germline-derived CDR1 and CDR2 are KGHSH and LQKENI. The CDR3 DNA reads TGTGCCAGCTCACCAAGGGCAGGGATGGAGACTGAAGCTTTCTTT. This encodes CASSPRAGMETEAFF.

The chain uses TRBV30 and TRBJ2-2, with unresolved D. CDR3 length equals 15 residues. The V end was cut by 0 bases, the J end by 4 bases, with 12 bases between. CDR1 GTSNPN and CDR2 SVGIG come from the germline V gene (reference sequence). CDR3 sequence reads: CAWSVAPGVTGELFF. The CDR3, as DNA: TGTGCCTGGAGTGTAGCCCCCGGAGTCACCGGGGAGCTGTTTTTT.

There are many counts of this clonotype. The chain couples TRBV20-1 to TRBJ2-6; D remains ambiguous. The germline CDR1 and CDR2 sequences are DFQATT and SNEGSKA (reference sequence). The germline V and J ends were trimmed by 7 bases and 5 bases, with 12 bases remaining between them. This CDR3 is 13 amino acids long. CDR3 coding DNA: TGCAGTGTGACGGACGCCCGGGCCAACGTCCTGACTTTC. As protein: CSVTDARANVLTF.

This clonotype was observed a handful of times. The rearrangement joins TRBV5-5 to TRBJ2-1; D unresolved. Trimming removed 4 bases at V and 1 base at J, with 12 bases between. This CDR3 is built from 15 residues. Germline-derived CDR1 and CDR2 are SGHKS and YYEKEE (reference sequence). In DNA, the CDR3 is TGTGCCAGCAGCCCGGGTTTAGGGTCCTACAATGAGCAGTTCTTC. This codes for CASSPGLGSYNEQFF.

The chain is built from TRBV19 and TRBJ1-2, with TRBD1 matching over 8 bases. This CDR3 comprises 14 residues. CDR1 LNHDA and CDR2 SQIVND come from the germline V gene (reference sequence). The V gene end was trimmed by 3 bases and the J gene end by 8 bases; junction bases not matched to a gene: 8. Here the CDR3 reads CASSIGQGSTGYTF. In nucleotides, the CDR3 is TGTGCCAGTAGTATCGGACAGGGCTCGACCGGCTACACCTTC.

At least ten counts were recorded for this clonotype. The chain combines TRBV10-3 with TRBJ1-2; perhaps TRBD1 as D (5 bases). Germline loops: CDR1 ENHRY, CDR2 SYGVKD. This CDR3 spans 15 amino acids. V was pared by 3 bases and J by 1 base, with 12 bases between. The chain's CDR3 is CAISEGAVGNYGYTF. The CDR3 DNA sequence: TGTGCCATCAGTGAAGGGGCGGTGGGTAACTATGGCTACACCTTC.

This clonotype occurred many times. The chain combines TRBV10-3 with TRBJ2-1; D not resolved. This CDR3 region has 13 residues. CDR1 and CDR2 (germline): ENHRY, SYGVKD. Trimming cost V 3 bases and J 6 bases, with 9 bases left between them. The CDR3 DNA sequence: TGTGCCATCAGTGATACAGCTCTCAATGAGCAGTTCTTC. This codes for CAISDTALNEQFF.

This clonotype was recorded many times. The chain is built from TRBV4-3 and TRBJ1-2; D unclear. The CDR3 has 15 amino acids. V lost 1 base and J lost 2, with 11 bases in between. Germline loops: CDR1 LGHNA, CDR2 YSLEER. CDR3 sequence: CASSQVVSGNYGYTF. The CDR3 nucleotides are TGCGCCAGCAGCCAAGTGGTCTCGGGCAACTATGGCTACACCTTC.

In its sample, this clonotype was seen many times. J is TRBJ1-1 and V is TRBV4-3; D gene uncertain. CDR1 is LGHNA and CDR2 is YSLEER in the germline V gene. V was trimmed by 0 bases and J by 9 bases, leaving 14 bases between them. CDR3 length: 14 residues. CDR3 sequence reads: CASSQESWATQAFF. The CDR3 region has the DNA TGCGCCAGCAGCCAAGAATCTTGGGCAACCCAAGCTTTCTTT.

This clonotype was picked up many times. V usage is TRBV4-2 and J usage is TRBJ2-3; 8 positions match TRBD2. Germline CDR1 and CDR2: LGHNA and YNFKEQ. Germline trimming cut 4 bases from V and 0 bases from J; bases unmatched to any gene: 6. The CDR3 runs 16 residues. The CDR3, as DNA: TGTGCCAGCAGCCTGGGCGGGGGGACTAGCACAGATACGCAGTATTTT. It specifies CASSLGGGTSTDTQYF.

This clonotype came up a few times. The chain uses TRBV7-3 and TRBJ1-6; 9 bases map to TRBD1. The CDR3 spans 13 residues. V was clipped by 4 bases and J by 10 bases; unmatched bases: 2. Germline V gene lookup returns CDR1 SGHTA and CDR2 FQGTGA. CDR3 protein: CASSWDRESPLHF. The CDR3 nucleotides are TGTGCCAGCAGCTGGGACAGGGAGTCACCCCTCCACTTT.

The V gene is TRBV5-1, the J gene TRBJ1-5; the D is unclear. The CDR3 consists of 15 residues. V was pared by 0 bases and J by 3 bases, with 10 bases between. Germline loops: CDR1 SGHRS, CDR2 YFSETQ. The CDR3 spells CASSLGGVHNQPQHF. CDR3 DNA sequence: TGCGCCAGCAGCTTGGGGGGAGTTCACAATCAGCCCCAGCATTTT.